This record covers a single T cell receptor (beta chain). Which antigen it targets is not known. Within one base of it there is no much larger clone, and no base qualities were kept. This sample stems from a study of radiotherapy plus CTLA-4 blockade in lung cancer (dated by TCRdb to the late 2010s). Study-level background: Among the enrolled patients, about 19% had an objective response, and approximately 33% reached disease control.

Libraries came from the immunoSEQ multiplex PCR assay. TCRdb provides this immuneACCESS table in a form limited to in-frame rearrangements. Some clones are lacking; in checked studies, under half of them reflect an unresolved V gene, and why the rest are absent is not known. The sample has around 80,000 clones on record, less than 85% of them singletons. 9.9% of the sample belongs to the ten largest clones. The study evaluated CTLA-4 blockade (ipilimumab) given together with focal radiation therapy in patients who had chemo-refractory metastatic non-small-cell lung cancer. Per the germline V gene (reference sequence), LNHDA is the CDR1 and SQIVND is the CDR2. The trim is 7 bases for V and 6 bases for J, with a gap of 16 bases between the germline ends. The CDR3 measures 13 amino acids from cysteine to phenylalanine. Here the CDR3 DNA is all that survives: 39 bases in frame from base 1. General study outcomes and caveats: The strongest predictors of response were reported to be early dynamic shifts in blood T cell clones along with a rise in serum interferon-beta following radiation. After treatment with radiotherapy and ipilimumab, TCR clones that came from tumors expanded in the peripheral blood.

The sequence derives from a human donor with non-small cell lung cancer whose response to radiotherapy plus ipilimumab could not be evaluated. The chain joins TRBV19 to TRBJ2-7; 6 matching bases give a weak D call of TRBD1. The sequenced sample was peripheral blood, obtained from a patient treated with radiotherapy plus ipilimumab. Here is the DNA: TGTGCCAGTACCCCCACGGGCAGGGGCGAGCAGTACTTC. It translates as CASTPTGRGEQYF.